The present entry profiles one TCR beta chain with its context. The data were obtained in a study of shared clonotypes between healthy human individuals. Study in general: The cohort had two women and a few men, ages 18 to 49.

There are 15 residues in the CDR3. The germline V and J ends were trimmed by 6 bases and 0 bases, with 12 bases remaining between them. Germline V gene lookup returns CDR1 MRHNA and CDR2 SNTAGT. Replicate PCRs for unsorted PBMC used around 270 ng DNA (roughly 29,000 T cell genomes). The team ran DNA from unsorted PBMCs on ten immunoSEQ deep assay plates for sequencing. Repertoires were generated with immunoSEQ multiplex PCR, while TCRdb's copy carries only in-frame clones and drops some. The sample has 450,000 to 500,000 clones, about 72% seen once; the top ten hold around 12%. The sequence was collected from a woman aged 40 to 50 in good health. Some clones in this sample may be carry-over from other donors' samples. Sequenced sample: PBMCs. The chain carries TRBV6-4 and TRBJ2-1, with D unclear. Written as DNA, the CDR3 is TGTGCCAGCAGACCTCGGAGTGGCTCCTACAATGAGCAGTTCTTC. This translates into CASRPRSGSYNEQFF.